This entry describes one TCR beta chain. Its antigen is unknown. Generated by immunoSEQ multiplex PCR, the TCRdb table keeps only in-frame clones and is missing some. Seen here are 100,000 to 110,000 clones, about 90% observed once, and the top ten hold less than 7%. The data are from a study of identifying expanded T cells in peripheral blood. No infections or other immune events were documented during collection. This CDR3 spans 12 amino acids. Germline assignment: CDR1 SGDLS and CDR2 YYNGEE. Trimming shortened V by 3 bases and J by 9 bases, and 13 bases separated the two germline ends. Whole-study findings and limits: Clone count variance between roughly 2-week samples rose with total template count. Over approximately two and four weeks, about 16 and 20 clones changed, versus more than 1 between replicates.

The chain uses TRBV9 and TRBJ2-7; D perhaps matches TRBD1 (6 bases). The sequence was collected from a person aged 18 to 70 in good health. The specimen was blood. The CDR3 bases are TGTGCCAGCAGCGGCGATCGGGACACGCAGTACTTC. Translated, it gives CASSGDRDTQYF.